The rows below give T cell receptor beta chains drawn from one sample of a study of cytomegalovirus exposure and HLA in healthy donors. Profiled with immunoSEQ multiplex PCR; TCRdb holds only in-frame clones, not every one. The table gives 200,000 to 250,000 clones; the top ten clones make up 1.1% of it. The sample taken for sequencing was PBMCs. The receptors originated from a girl aged 2 to 9 in good health and CMV-seropositive. The CDR3 runs from the conserved cysteine through the conserved F or W. A D gene is named only where the DNA matches it firmly.

>TRBJ1-3|TRBV14|.
CASRGYGGTGNTIYF
TGTGCCAGCAGGGGCTACGGGGGAACTGGAAACACCATATATTTT
>TRBJ1-2|TRBV7-9|.
CASSPGGGAPYGYTF
TGTGCCAGCAGCCCGGGGGGTGGGGCCCCCTATGGCTACACCTTC
>TRBJ1-4|TRBV7-9|TRBD1
CASSLGRDSPSF
TGTGCCAGCAGCTTGGGACGGGACAGTCCAAGTTTT
>TRBJ1-2|TRBV10-3|.
CAISESGLSKGYTF
TGTGCCATCAGTGAGTCGGGCCTATCTAAGGGCTACACCTTC
>TRBJ2-7|TRBV11-2|TRBD1
CASSSPTGVSSYEQYF
TGTGCCAGCAGCTCTCCAACAGGGGTTTCCTCCTACGAGCAGTACTTC
>TRBJ2-7|TRBV5-1|TRBD1
CASSTGQAPYEQYF
TGCGCCAGCAGCACGGGACAGGCCCCCTACGAGCAGTACTTC
>TRBJ1-1|TRBV7-9|.
CASSSSDLGGTEAFF
TGTGCCAGCAGCTCGTCCGACCTCGGAGGGACTGAAGCTTTCTTT
>TRBJ2-6|TRBV28|TRBD2
CASRASGSLRANVLTF
TGTGCCAGCAGAGCTAGCGGGAGCCTTAGGGCCAACGTCCTGACTTTC
>TRBJ2-1|TRBV4-1|TRBD2
CASSQGGGGIYNEQFF
TGCGCCAGCAGCCAAGGGGGCGGGGGGATCTACAATGAGCAGTTCTTC
>TRBJ2-3|TRBV2|.
CASKEGGDTQYF
TGTGCCAGCAAGGAGGGCGGAGATACGCAGTATTTT
>TRBJ2-1|TRBV28|.
CASSFGLRLASNEQFF
TGTGCCAGCAGTTTCGGACTCCGACTTGCGAGTAATGAGCAGTTCTTC
>TRBJ2-2|TRBV9|TRBD1
CASSGDRSIGELFF
TGTGCCAGCAGCGGGGACAGGTCCATCGGGGAGCTGTTTTTT
>TRBJ2-7|TRBV5-1|TRBD1
CASSLSGTGVYEQYF
TGCGCCAGCAGCTTGAGTGGGACAGGGGTTTACGAGCAGTACTTC
>TRBJ2-1|TRBV29-1|.
CSALTGTYNEQFF
TGCAGCGCCTTGACAGGTACCTACAATGAGCAGTTCTTC
>TRBJ2-2|TRBV27|.
CASSNQKLFAGELFF
TGTGCCAGCAGTAATCAAAAGCTTTTCGCCGGGGAGCTGTTTTTT
>TRBJ2-5|TRBV19|.
CASSIEVSRETQYF
TGTGCCAGTAGTATCGAGGTCTCAAGAGAGACCCAGTACTTC
>TRBJ2-5|TRBV27|TRBD2
CASSPLGSGRAKTQYF
TGTGCCAGCAGTCCCTTGGGTAGCGGGAGGGCCAAGACCCAGTACTTC
>TRBJ2-7|TRBV25-1|TRBD2
CASSESTPGGAYEQYF
TGTGCCAGCAGTGAATCGACCCCGGGGGGGGCCTACGAGCAGTACTTC
>TRBJ1-2|TRBV6-1|.
CASSEVGQGNYGYTF
TGTGCCAGCAGTGAAGTAGGGCAGGGGAACTATGGCTACACCTTC
>TRBJ2-5|TRBV5-1|TRBD2
CASSLLRTRQETQYF
TGCGCCAGCAGCTTGTTGCGGACTAGACAAGAGACCCAGTACTTC
>TRBJ2-7|TRBV11-2|.
CASRRSTGSYEQYF
TGTGCCAGCAGACGTAGCACAGGGTCCTACGAGCAGTACTTC
>TRBJ2-7|TRBV5-1|TRBD1
CASSFRDRGYEQYF
TGCGCCAGCAGCTTCCGGGACAGGGGCTACGAGCAGTACTTC
>TRBJ2-5|TRBV28|.
CASSLGQQETQYF
TGTGCCAGCAGTTTAGGACAGCAAGAGACCCAGTACTTC
>TRBJ2-5|TRBV5-1|TRBD2
CASSLWGGLQETQYF
TGCGCCAGCAGCTTGTGGGGGGGTCTCCAAGAGACCCAGTACTTC
>TRBJ2-7|TRBV5-1|TRBD2
CASSPGLAGGPDEQYF
TGCGCCAGCAGCCCGGGACTAGCGGGAGGGCCCGACGAGCAGTACTTC
>TRBJ2-1|TRBV20-1|.
CSARTHNEQFF
TGCAGTGCTAGAACACACAATGAGCAGTTCTTC
>TRBJ1-5|TRBV5-1|.
CASSPGVGDQPQHF
TGCGCCAGCAGTCCAGGGGTTGGGGATCAGCCCCAGCATTTT
>TRBJ2-1|TRBV10-3|TRBD2
CAISGLAGARGISYNEQFF
TGTGCCATCAGTGGACTAGCGGGAGCAAGGGGGATCTCCTACAATGAGCAGTTCTTC
>TRBJ2-7|TRBV27|.
CASKEGGLYEQYF
TGTGCCAGCAAGGAGGGGGGACTATACGAGCAGTACTTC
>TRBJ2-1|TRBV10-3|TRBD2
CAIGTSGRAFVNEQFF
TGTGCCATCGGAACTAGCGGGAGGGCTTTTGTAAATGAGCAGTTCTTC
>TRBJ2-4|TRBV5-1|TRBD2
CASSSREEENIQYF
TGCGCCAGCAGCTCGCGGGAGGAGGAAAACATTCAGTACTTC
>TRBJ1-3|TRBV11-2|.
CASSLSGLDTIYF
TGTGCCAGCAGCTTATCTGGGCTTGACACCATATATTTT
>TRBJ1-1|TRBV28|.
CASTPPLPYEAFF
TGTGCCAGCACCCCCCCCTTACCCTATGAAGCTTTCTTT